This entry lists 17 T cell receptor beta chains sequenced from one sample in a study of shared clonotypes between healthy human individuals. Measured with immunoSEQ multiplex PCR; TCRdb has only the in-frame clones, and not every one. The sample yields roughly 2.5 million clones, about 92% seen once. The sample consisted of naive CD4+ T cells sorted from blood. Subset in this sample: CD45RA+ positively selected. The receptor source for this set is a man between 18 and 29 years old in good health.

Of note for this clone: Mismatch with germline at one junction end may stem from a read error. This chain uses TRBV5-1 with TRBJ2-1; D may match TRBD1 or TRBD2 (5 bases each). The length of the CDR3 is 14 residues. From germline, CDR1 is SGHRS and CDR2 YFSETQ. The CDR3 bases are TGCGCCAGCGGCTTGGTGGCAGGGAGCGATGAGCAGTTCTTC. Protein sequence: CASGLVAGSDEQFF. Based on the CDR3 plus reference TRBV5-1 and TRBJ2-1, the full variable domain is KAGVTQTPRYLIKTRGQQVTLSCSPISGHRSVSWYQQTPGQGLQFLFEYFSETQRNKGNFPGRFSGRQFSNSRSEMNVSTLELGDSALYLCASGLVAGSDEQFFGPGTRLTVL.

The chain is built from TRBV5-4 and TRBJ2-3, with 13 bases aligning to TRBD2. The CDR3 length is 20 residues. The J segment lost 4 bases and the V segment lost 1 base, leaving 15 bases of the junction unmatched. Per the germline V gene, CDR1 is SGHNT and CDR2 is YYREEE (reference sequence). The CDR3 nucleotides are TGTGCCAGCAGCTTGAAGGCGCCCGGACTAGCGGGAGTCAGGGCAGATACGCAGTATTTT. Protein product: CASSLKAPGLAGVRADTQYF.

The chain employs TRBV5-1 and TRBJ2-1; 16 bases line up with TRBD2. CDR3 length: 17 amino acids. Trimming cost V 0 bases and J 7 bases; bases outside gene matches: 4. Germline V gene data show CDR1 as SGHRS and CDR2 as YFSETQ. The CDR3 DNA follows: TGCGCCAGCAGCTTGGGGGGACTAGCGGGAGGGAGGAATGAGCAGTTCTTC. Translating it yields CASSLGGLAGGRNEQFF.

This clone came up once. This specimen includes other DNA sequences encoding the same CDR3. V and J are TRBV18 and TRBJ2-3; D remains ambiguous. V lost 1 base to trimming and J lost 6 bases, with 5 bases between them. Germline V gene data show CDR1 as KGHSH and CDR2 as LQKENI. CDR3 length: 12 amino acids. CDR3 loop: CASSPRTDTQYF. CDR3 sequence (DNA): TGTGCCAGCTCACCACGGACCGATACGCAGTATTTT.

The chain carries TRBV19 and TRBJ2-6, with D perhaps being TRBD1 or TRBD2 (5 bases each). There are 14 residues in the CDR3. V was clipped by 8 bases and J by 1 base, with 9 bases between them. Germline V gene data show CDR1 as LNHDA and CDR2 as SQIVND (reference sequence). The CDR3 here is CASRWGSGANVLTF. The CDR3 bases are TGTGCCAGTCGGTGGGGGTCTGGGGCCAACGTCCTGACTTTC.

CDR3 bases: TGTGCCAGCAGCTCGGCAGACGTTGGAAATGGCTACACCTTC. Translation gives CASSSADVGNGYTF. The chain has TRBV7-9 and TRBJ1-2; D call uncertain. The CDR3 covers 14 residues. The V gene lost 4 bases and the J gene lost 6 bases, with 15 bases spanning the gap. The germline V gene has CDR1 SEHNR and CDR2 FQNEAQ (reference sequence).

The V gene is TRBV6-5, the J gene TRBJ2-7; weak D call: TRBD1 (6 bases). Germline V gene data show CDR1 as MNHEY and CDR2 as SVGAGI. V was shortened by 8 bases and J by 2 bases, with 16 bases between the two germline ends. This CDR3 is built from 14 residues. The CDR3 bases are TGTGCCAGCCAACGGCAGGGGCCCCCCTACGAGCAGTACTTC. Translated: CASQRQGPPYEQYF.

J is TRBJ1-3 and V is TRBV6-6, with D uncertain. Deletions cut 0 bases from V and 1 base from J, with 7 bases between. Germline CDR1 and CDR2: MNHNY and SVGAGI (reference sequence). The CDR3 spans 15 residues. The CDR3 nucleotides are TGTGCCAGCAGTTACTCACTAGGATCTGGAAACACCATATATTTT. Translation: CASSYSLGSGNTIYF.

The V and J genes are TRBV30 and TRBJ2-3; 11 bases match TRBD2. Germline V gene sequence: CDR1 GTSNPN, CDR2 SVGIG (reference sequence). CDR3 size: 15 residues. Trimming cost V 0 bases and J 10 bases; bases outside gene matches: 9. CDR3: CAWSVGSGGASAQYF. Written as DNA, the CDR3 is TGTGCCTGGAGTGTAGGTAGCGGGGGGGCCTCTGCGCAGTATTTT.

This chain uses TRBV5-4 with TRBJ2-7; a weak D match, TRBD2 (6 bases). V was pared by 3 bases and J by 0 bases, with 10 bases between. Germline V CDR1 and CDR2: SGHNT, YYREEE (reference sequence). This CDR3 has 14 residues. CDR3 sequence reads: CASSSPTSSYEQYF. The CDR3 region has the DNA TGTGCCAGCAGCTCACCGACTAGCTCCTACGAGCAGTACTTC.

Points on this clone: The sample carries other DNA sequences with the same CDR3. The J gene is TRBJ2-3, the V gene TRBV30, with D hard to call. V lost 2 bases and J 6 bases, leaving 6 bases between the germline ends. The CDR3 is 11 residues long. Germline V gene data show CDR1 as GTSNPN and CDR2 as SVGIG (reference sequence). The CDR3 nucleotides read TGTGCCTGGAGTCTTACCGATACGCAGTATTTT. Translation gives CAWSLTDTQYF. Filled out from reference TRBV30 and TRBJ2-3, the complete variable domain reads SQTIHQWPATLVQPVGSPLSLECTVEGTSNPNLYWYRQAAGRGLQLLFYSVGIGQISSEVPQNLSASRPQDRQFILSSKKLLLSDSGFYLCAWSLTDTQYFGPGTRLTVL.

The rearrangement uses TRBV5-1 and TRBJ2-1; 8 nucleotides line up with TRBD1. The CDR3 runs 15 residues. V gave up 3 bases and J gave up 3 bases; unmatched junction bases: 5. Germline V gene data show CDR1 as SGHRS and CDR2 as YFSETQ. The CDR3 DNA sequence: TGCGCCAGCAGCTCGGTAGGGACAGGCTACAATGAGCAGTTCTTC. Its translation is CASSSVGTGYNEQFF.

V usage is TRBV5-1 and J usage is TRBJ1-2; 12 nucleotides align to TRBD1. This CDR3 has 15 amino acids. Germline loops: CDR1 SGHRS, CDR2 YFSETQ. Unmatched junction bases numbered 5, after V lost 4 bases and J lost 4 bases. DNA of the CDR3: TGCGCCAGCAGCGCAGGGACAGGGGGCAGCTATGGCTACACCTTC. It encodes CASSAGTGGSYGYTF.

The chain carries TRBV30 and TRBJ2-7; 10 bases are a match to TRBD2. The germline gives CDR1 GTSNPN, CDR2 SVGIG (reference sequence). This CDR3 is built from 13 residues. Trimming removed 5 bases from V and 7 bases from J; junction bases left unmatched: 8. CDR3 amino acids: CAWALAGVREQYF. As DNA, the CDR3 is TGTGCCTGGGCCCTAGCGGGGGTACGAGAGCAGTACTTC.

The chain joins TRBV18 to TRBJ1-2; D call uncertain. V was clipped by 0 bases and J by 6 bases, with 14 bases between them. This CDR3 is 15 amino acids long. Germline CDR1 KGHSH, CDR2 LQKENI. CDR3 sequence: CASSPPVLLTHGYTF. The DNA of the CDR3 is TGTGCCAGCTCACCACCGGTACTCCTCACCCATGGCTACACCTTC.

The V gene is TRBV29-1, the J gene TRBJ2-5, with 8 bases matching TRBD1. The CDR3 extends over 12 amino acids. V trimming: 5 bases; J trimming: 5 bases; junction bases outside the gene matches: 4. Germline values: CDR1 SQVTM, CDR2 ANQGSEA. The DNA of the CDR3 is TGCAGCGTTCAGTCAGGGGGCGAGACCCAGTACTTC. Amino acids: CSVQSGGETQYF. The full variable domain, completed using reference TRBV29-1 and TRBJ2-5, is SAVISQKPSRDICQRGTSLTIQCQVDSQVTMMFWYRQQPGQSLTLIATANQGSEATYESGFVIDKFPISRPNLTFSTLTVSNMSPEDSSIYLCSVQSGGETQYFGPGTRLLVL.

The chain uses TRBV19 and TRBJ1-5; D call uncertain. Germline CDR1 and CDR2: LNHDA and SQIVND (reference sequence). V lost 6 bases and J 6 bases, leaving 12 bases between the germline ends. The CDR3 length is 13 residues. CDR3 coding DNA: TGTGCCAGTAGAACAGCAACGGGTCAGCCCCAGCATTTT. Translating gives CASRTATGQPQHF.